Below are 27 T cell receptor beta chains sequenced from a single sample in a study of graft-versus-host responses after intestinal transplantation. Clones were read by immunoSEQ multiplex PCR, and TCRdb kept only the in-frame ones, dropping some. The table has 90,000 to 120,000 clones, roughly 86% seen once. The antigens for these receptors are not known. The source was unstimulated CD4+ T cells sorted from spleen or lymph node cells, collected before transplant. Receptor source: a human donor who was the organ donor for an intestinal transplant.

This chain connects TRBV5-1 to TRBJ2-1; D is ambiguous. CDR1 is SGHRS, CDR2 YFSETQ, per germline. The V end was cut by 2 bases, the J end by 6 bases, with 12 bases between. The CDR3 contains 14 residues. The CDR3 region is CASSFSTGINEQFF. Here the CDR3 DNA reads TGCGCCAGCAGCTTCTCAACGGGTATCAATGAGCAGTTCTTC.

The chain is built from TRBV7-2 and TRBJ2-1, with 13 bases lining up with TRBD2. J gave up 4 bases and V 5 bases, and 2 bases lay outside the gene matches. CDR1 and CDR2 from the germline V gene are SGHTA and FQGNSA. The CDR3 consists of 15 residues. The CDR3 DNA is TGTGCCAGCAGCGGACTAGCGGGAGAGTACAATGAGCAGTTCTTC. It specifies CASSGLAGEYNEQFF.

This chain links TRBV7-3 with TRBJ2-1; possibly TRBD1 or TRBD2 for D (5 bases each). This CDR3 is 15 amino acids long. CDR1 and CDR2 (germline): SGHTA, FQGTGA. V lost 5 bases to trimming and J lost 9 bases, with 20 bases between them. The CDR3 coding sequence is TGTGCCAGCAGCACACCGGGACGAAACTTCGGTGAGCAGTTCTTC. This gives the protein CASSTPGRNFGEQFF.

The CDR3 nucleotides are TGTGCCAGCAGCTTAGGCCCGAACAAAATCTCTGGAAACACCATATATTTT. This codes for CASSLGPNKISGNTIYF. The chain combines TRBV11-2 with TRBJ1-3; no clear D gene. CDR1 and CDR2 (germline): SGHAT, FQNNGV. The CDR3 covers 17 residues. The germline V and J ends were trimmed by 1 base and 0 bases, with 13 bases remaining between them.

The chain has TRBV6-5 and TRBJ1-1; the match to TRBD1 covers 7 bases. There are 14 residues in the CDR3. With 7 bases clipped from V and 1 base from J, the junction kept 6 bases outside the gene matches. CDR1 and CDR2 (germline): MNHEY, SVGAGI. The DNA for the CDR3 is TGTGCCAGCACCCAACGACAGGGGAACACTGAAGCTTTCTTT. This codes for CASTQRQGNTEAFF.

This clone was seen only a few times. The DNA is omitted, as the CDR3 cannot be located on it reliably, and the CDR3 follows TCRdb's listing. This CDR3 is CASSKVWGAGNTIYF. V and J are TRBV21-1 and TRBJ1-3. TRBV21-1 is designated a pseudogene. Inclusive of both ends, the CDR3 amounts to 15 amino acids.

The chain employs TRBV7-3 and TRBJ1-6; TRBD1 is a possible D gene (5 bases). Germline lookup yields CDR1 SGHTA and CDR2 FQGTGA. There are 17 residues in the CDR3. Trimming cost V 2 bases and J 6 bases, with 17 bases left between them. CDR3 sequence: CASSLSGQGYSNSPLHF. The DNA for the CDR3 is TGTGCCAGCAGCTTATCCGGGCAGGGTTACAGTAATTCACCCCTCCACTTT.

The J gene is TRBJ1-1, the V gene TRBV10-2; tentative D call: TRBD1 (5 bases). Germline V gives CDR1 WSHSY, CDR2 SAAADI. The ends were cut back, 6 bases at V and 3 bases at J, with 14 bases in the middle. This CDR3 has 14 amino acids. The CDR3 is CASRPHQGDTEAFF. The CDR3 DNA follows: TGCGCCAGCAGGCCCCACCAGGGTGACACTGAAGCTTTCTTT.

Comment on this clone: The same CDR3 arises from other DNA sequences in this sample as well. The chain links TRBV30 to TRBJ2-4; 13 bases align to TRBD2. CDR1 is GTSNPN, CDR2 SVGIG, per germline (reference sequence). This CDR3 is 15 amino acids long. This CDR3 reads CAAGLAGVGGNIQYF. CDR3 DNA sequence: TGTGCGGCAGGACTAGCGGGAGTTGGGGGGAACATTCAGTACTTC.

This clone was found once. The chain employs TRBV5-1 and TRBJ2-7; no clear D. The V end was cut by 1 base, the J end by 4 bases, with 15 bases between. The CDR3 extends over 15 amino acids. Germline lookup yields CDR1 SGHRS and CDR2 YFSETQ. CDR3 in amino acids: CASSLLGRDTYEQYF. CDR3 in DNA: TGCGCCAGCAGCTTGCTCGGCAGAGATACTTACGAGCAGTACTTC.

V gene TRBV19 combines with J gene TRBJ1-4; D possibly corresponds to TRBD1 (5 bases). This CDR3 contains 16 residues. The germline V gene has CDR1 LNHDA and CDR2 SQIVND (reference sequence). Trimming shortened V by 4 bases and J by 3 bases, and 15 bases separated the two germline ends. For the CDR3, the DNA is TGTGCCAGTAGTACTAGATCGGGACGGCCTAATGAAAAACTGTTTTTT. It translates to CASSTRSGRPNEKLFF.

The sample holds one count of this clone. V gene TRBV27 combines with J gene TRBJ2-2; a possible D gene is TRBD2 (7 bases). V shed 7 bases and J shed 3 bases, with 15 bases lying between them. Germline values: CDR1 MNHEY, CDR2 SMNVEV (reference sequence). This CDR3 is 15 amino acids long. CDR3: CASKGGLLYTGELFF. CDR3 bases: TGTGCCAGCAAAGGGGGACTACTGTACACCGGGGAGCTGTTTTTT.

This clone was seen once. The V gene is TRBV7-2, the J gene TRBJ1-6; D gene uncertain. The CDR3 consists of 15 residues. The ends were cut back, 1 base at V and 3 bases at J, with 7 bases in the middle. Per germline, CDR1 SGHTA and CDR2 FQGNSA. CDR3 nucleotides: TGTGCCAGCAGCTTAGTGGAGGGCTATAATTCACCCCTCCACTTT. Its translation is CASSLVEGYNSPLHF.

Points on this clone: Different DNA sequences within this sample yield the same CDR3. The chain employs TRBV18 and TRBJ2-1, with 12 nucleotides matching TRBD2. J lost 9 bases, V lost 0 bases, and 3 bases had no gene match. CDR1 is KGHSH and CDR2 is LQKENI in the germline V gene. CDR3 length: 15 amino acids. For the CDR3, the DNA is TGTGCCAGCTCACCACCCCGACTAGCGGGGGTTGAGCAGTTCTTC. Its translation: CASSPPRLAGVEQFF.

V is TRBV12-5 and J is TRBJ1-1; TRBD1 aligns across 7 bases. Germline assignment: CDR1 LGHNT and CDR2 FRNRAP. The CDR3 loop spans 16 amino acids. J gave up 1 base and V 6 bases, and 11 bases lay outside the gene matches. CDR3 sequence: CASGPSPGTENTEAFF. The CDR3 coding sequence is TGTGCTAGTGGCCCAAGCCCCGGGACAGAGAACACTGAAGCTTTCTTT.

The chain has TRBV5-1 and TRBJ2-2; 7 positions agree with TRBD1. There are 14 residues in the CDR3. V was pared by 0 bases and J by 4 bases, with 0 bases of the junction left unmatched. The germline CDR1 and CDR2 sequences are SGHRS and YFSETQ. CDR3 protein: CASSLGQGTGELFF. The CDR3, as DNA: TGCGCCAGCAGCTTGGGACAGGGCACCGGGGAGCTGTTTTTT. The full variable domain, in which reference TRBV5-1 and TRBJ2-2 provide the parts outside the CDR3, is KAGVTQTPRYLIKTRGQQVTLSCSPISGHRSVSWYQQTPGQGLQFLFEYFSETQRNKGNFPGRFSGRQFSNSRSEMNVSTLELGDSALYLCASSLGQGTGELFFGEGSRLTVL.

The gene calls are TRBV5-5 and TRBJ2-2; the D gene is possibly TRBD2 (7 bases). The CDR3 is made up of 14 amino acids. Germline values: CDR1 SGHKS, CDR2 YYEKEE (reference sequence). V lost 1 base and J lost 7, with 11 bases in between. This CDR3 is CASSLRGAYGELFF. The DNA for the CDR3 is TGTGCCAGCAGCTTGCGGGGGGCTTACGGGGAGCTGTTTTTT.

The chain is built from TRBV6-1 and TRBJ1-1; a weak D match, TRBD1 (5 bases). Germline V gives CDR1 MNHNS, CDR2 SASEGT. The V and J ends lost 6 bases and 0 bases respectively, with 11 bases between them. The CDR3 sequence is 14 residues long. The CDR3 sequence: CASSVQAVNTEAFF. CDR3 coding DNA: TGTGCCAGCAGCGTACAGGCGGTGAACACTGAAGCTTTCTTT.

This rearrangement joins TRBV7-9 to TRBJ2-2, with 9 positions matching TRBD2. The trim removed 5 bases at V and 3 bases at J, leaving 16 bases unmatched. Germline lookup yields CDR1 SEHNR and CDR2 FQNEAQ (reference sequence). The length of the CDR3 is 19 residues. This CDR3 reads CASSLGGLAGTLDTGELFF. DNA for the CDR3: TGTGCCAGCAGCCTAGGAGGGCTAGCGGGGACCTTGGACACCGGGGAGCTGTTTTTT.

The CDR3: CASSSSGQGAFGYTF. CDR3 DNA: TGTGCCAGCAGCTCCTCAGGACAGGGGGCCTTCGGCTACACCTTC. This chain joins TRBV11-3 and TRBJ1-2; 11 bases line up with TRBD1. V lost 4 bases, J lost 8 bases, and 9 bases stayed unmatched. Germline loops: CDR1 SGHNT, CDR2 YENEEA. The CDR3 sequence is 15 residues long. Using reference TRBV11-3 and TRBJ1-2 for the parts outside the CDR3, the full variable domain is EAGVVQSPRYKIIEKKQPVAFWCNPISGHNTLYWYLQNLGQGPELLIRYENEEAVDDSQLPKDRFSAERLKGVDSTLKIQPAELGDSAVYLCASSSSGQGAFGYTFGSGTRLTVV.

Only one count was recorded for this clone. The chain is built from TRBV29-1 and TRBJ2-1, with D tentatively TRBD2 (6 bases). The CDR3 is 14 amino acids. Trimming took 6 bases from V and 2 from J, leaving 14 bases between them. Germline V gene data show CDR1 as SQVTM and CDR2 as ANQGSEA. The CDR3, as DNA: TGCAGCGTGTATAGCGGCCTCACCTACAATGAGCAGTTCTTC. Its protein product is CSVYSGLTYNEQFF.

The V and J genes are TRBV5-5 and TRBJ2-7; 10 bases agree with TRBD1. In germline, CDR1 is SGHKS, CDR2 YYEKEE (reference sequence). Trimming removed 4 bases from V and 3 bases from J; junction bases left unmatched: 10. There are 16 residues in the CDR3. DNA of the CDR3: TGTGCCAGCAGCCCGACCGGGACAGGGGTAGTCTACGAGCAGTACTTC. Protein product: CASSPTGTGVVYEQYF.

This chain uses TRBV29-1 with TRBJ2-2, with 8 bases identical to TRBD1. CDR1 is SQVTM and CDR2 is ANQGSEA in the germline V gene. J gave up 3 bases and V 7 bases, and 7 bases lay outside the gene matches. The CDR3 totals 14 residues. The chain's CDR3 is CSAGTGQHTGELFF. In DNA form, the CDR3 reads TGCAGCGCCGGGACAGGCCAACACACCGGGGAGCTGTTTTTT.

This clone is a singleton in its sample. V and J are TRBV15 and TRBJ2-7; 8 nucleotides agree with TRBD1. CDR3 length equals 15 residues. Per the germline V gene, CDR1 is LNHNV and CDR2 is YYDKDF (reference sequence). V shed 1 base and J 2 bases; nucleotides not matched to a gene: 4. CDR3 coding DNA: TGTGCCACCAGCAGAGCCCGGACAGGGACCTACGAGCAGTACTTC. It translates to CATSRARTGTYEQYF. The whole variable domain, remainder taken from reference TRBV15 and TRBJ2-7, is DAMVIQNPRYQVTQFGKPVTLSCSQTLNHNVMYWYQQKSSQAPKLLFHYYDKDFNNEADTPDNFQSRRPNTSFCFLDIRSPGLGDTAMYLCATSRARTGTYEQYFGPGTRLTVT.

This rearrangement joins TRBV10-2 to TRBJ1-5; D remains unclear. Trimming pared 7 bases from V and 2 bases from J, leaving 6 bases between. Germline CDR1 is WSHSY and CDR2 is SAAADI. The CDR3 is 12 amino acids. The CDR3 loop is CASTNGNQPQHF. DNA for the CDR3: TGCGCCAGCACGAACGGCAATCAGCCCCAGCATTTT.

The count of this clone is one. V and J are TRBV7-3 and TRBJ2-2, with D unclear. This CDR3 region has 14 residues. The V gene lost 6 bases and the J gene lost 1 base, with 9 bases spanning the gap. CDR1 is SGHTA and CDR2 is FQGTGA in the germline V gene. This chain's CDR3 is CASRVGRNTGELFF. DNA for the CDR3: TGTGCCAGCAGAGTCGGCAGGAACACCGGGGAGCTGTTTTTT. Together with reference TRBV7-3 and TRBJ2-2, the CDR3 gives the full variable domain: GAGVSQTPSNKVTEKGKYVELRCDPISGHTALYWYRQSLGQGPEFLIYFQGTGAADDSGLPNDRFFAVRPEGSVSTLKIQRTERGDSAVYLCASRVGRNTGELFFGEGSRLTVL.

The rearrangement uses TRBV20-1 and TRBJ2-1; the D is unclear. Germline CDR1 is DFQATT and CDR2 is SNEGSKA (reference sequence). CDR3 length equals 11 residues. The ends were cut back, 2 bases at V and 4 bases at J, with 3 bases in the middle. The chain's CDR3 is CSARQYNEQFF. In nucleotides, the CDR3 is TGCAGTGCTAGACAGTACAATGAGCAGTTCTTC.